Listed below are T cell receptor beta chains from one sample, sequenced in a study of post-analysis software for immune sequencing data. A single record per CDR3 protein comes from TCRdb applying MiXCR to the PCR reads. The sample holds hundreds of thousands of distinct CDR3 sequences, 30% to 45% seen once. Sequencing was carried out using blood. Receptors were obtained from a girl between 10 and 17 years old with multiple sclerosis. The CDR3 runs from the conserved cysteine through the conserved F or W. A D gene is named only where the DNA matches it firmly. Part of the rows lack a size; the others show once, few, many or a class for expanded clones.

CDR3aa: CASSLDGTTEAFF
CDR3nt: TGTGCCAGCAGTCTGGACGGTACCACTGAAGCTTTCTTT
j_gene: TRBJ1-1
v_gene: TRBV12-3/TRBV12-4
abundance: .
d_gene: .

CDR3aa: CASSVGGLAGVYEQYF
CDR3nt: TGTGCCAGCAGCGTAGGGGGACTAGCGGGGGTCTACGAGCAGTACTTC
j_gene: TRBJ2-7
v_gene: TRBV9
abundance: few
d_gene: TRBD2

CDR3aa: CSVGDPGTQYF
CDR3nt: TGCAGCGTTGGGGACCCCGGCACCCAGTACTTC
j_gene: TRBJ2-7
v_gene: TRBV29-1
abundance: .
d_gene: .

CDR3aa: CSVETSGANIQYF
CDR3nt: TGCAGCGTTGAAACTAGCGGGGCGAACATTCAGTACTTC
j_gene: TRBJ2-4
v_gene: TRBV29-1
abundance: many
d_gene: TRBD2

CDR3aa: CSARDHNDNEQFF
CDR3nt: TGCAGTGCTAGAGATCACAACGACAATGAGCAGTTCTTC
j_gene: TRBJ2-1
v_gene: TRBV20-1
abundance: few
d_gene: .

CDR3aa: CASGGGGGNQDTQYF
CDR3nt: TGTGCCAGCGGGGGAGGCGGAGGGAACCAAGATACGCAGTATTTT
j_gene: TRBJ2-3
v_gene: TRBV9
abundance: many
d_gene: .

CDR3aa: CASSADNNYGYTF
CDR3nt: TGTGCCAGCAGCGCCGACAATAACTATGGCTACACCTTC
j_gene: TRBJ1-2
v_gene: TRBV12-3/TRBV12-4
abundance: few
d_gene: .

CDR3aa: CSARDLRMYNEQFF
CDR3nt: TGCAGTGCTAGAGATCTCCGGATGTACAATGAGCAGTTCTTC
j_gene: TRBJ2-1
v_gene: TRBV20-1
abundance: .
d_gene: .

CDR3aa: CASSEWGQGANYGYTF
CDR3nt: TGCGCCAGCAGTGAGTGGGGACAGGGGGCTAACTATGGCTACACCTTC
j_gene: TRBJ1-2
v_gene: TRBV10-2
abundance: .
d_gene: TRBD1

CDR3aa: CASSLLWVSAETQYF
CDR3nt: TGCGCCAGCAGCCTATTGTGGGTATCCGCCGAGACCCAGTACTTC
j_gene: TRBJ2-5
v_gene: TRBV4-1
abundance: few
d_gene: .

CDR3aa: CASSLRQGQPQHF
CDR3nt: TGTGCCAGCAGCCTTCGTCAGGGTCAGCCCCAGCATTTT
j_gene: TRBJ1-5
v_gene: TRBV6-5
abundance: .
d_gene: .

CDR3aa: CASSYSGRLREKLFF
CDR3nt: TGTGCCAGCAGTTACAGCGGCCGTTTACGGGAAAAACTGTTTTTT
j_gene: TRBJ1-4
v_gene: TRBV6-5
abundance: .
d_gene: .

CDR3aa: CASSFLDRGVRYTQYF
CDR3nt: TGCGCCAGCAGCTTCCTGGACAGGGGAGTCAGATATACGCAGTATTTT
j_gene: TRBJ2-3
v_gene: TRBV5-1
abundance: .
d_gene: TRBD1

CDR3aa: CASRGTSGGALSIDTQYF
CDR3nt: TGTGCCAGCCGGGGGACTAGCGGGGGGGCCCTTTCAATAGATACGCAGTATTTT
j_gene: TRBJ2-3
v_gene: TRBV6-2/TRBV6-3
abundance: .
d_gene: TRBD2

CDR3aa: CASSLRGPGQGTEAFF
CDR3nt: TGTGCCAGCAGCCTTAGAGGTCCAGGGCAGGGCACTGAAGCTTTCTTT
j_gene: TRBJ1-1
v_gene: TRBV7-2
abundance: few
d_gene: .

CDR3aa: CASSRTGSGNQPQHF
CDR3nt: TGTGCCAGCAGTCGTACAGGGTCGGGCAATCAGCCCCAGCATTTT
j_gene: TRBJ1-5
v_gene: TRBV6-5
abundance: few
d_gene: .

CDR3aa: CASSNQGRITYEQYF
CDR3nt: TGTGCCAGCAGTAACCAGGGGCGTATTACCTACGAGCAGTACTTC
j_gene: TRBJ2-7
v_gene: TRBV6-6
abundance: few
d_gene: .

CDR3aa: CASSLISGWGNEQFF
CDR3nt: TGTGCCAGCAGCTTAATCTCAGGTTGGGGCAATGAGCAGTTCTTC
j_gene: TRBJ2-1
v_gene: TRBV7-2
abundance: .
d_gene: .

CDR3aa: CASSLGWSGSGTQYF
CDR3nt: TGTGCCAGCAGCTTAGGATGGTCCGGGTCTGGTACGCAGTATTTT
j_gene: TRBJ2-3
v_gene: TRBV11-2
abundance: few
d_gene: .

CDR3aa: CSARSPGQGINSPLHF
CDR3nt: TGCAGTGCTAGATCGCCGGGACAGGGTATCAATTCACCCCTCCACTTT
j_gene: TRBJ1-6
v_gene: TRBV20-1
abundance: few
d_gene: TRBD1

CDR3aa: CSGERKATNEKLFF
CDR3nt: TGCAGTGGAGAGAGGAAGGCAACTAATGAAAAACTGTTTTTT
j_gene: TRBJ1-4
v_gene: TRBV20-1
abundance: .
d_gene: .

CDR3aa: CASSLEVRAGSPLHF
CDR3nt: TGTGCCAGCAGTTTAGAGGTCAGGGCAGGATCACCCCTCCACTTT
j_gene: TRBJ1-6
v_gene: TRBV27
abundance: .
d_gene: .

CDR3aa: CASSPKSGQGFGYTF
CDR3nt: TGTGCCAGCTCACCGAAATCCGGACAGGGCTTTGGCTACACCTTC
j_gene: TRBJ1-2
v_gene: TRBV18
abundance: once
d_gene: TRBD1

CDR3aa: CASSSSGAYNEQFF
CDR3nt: TGCGCCAGCAGCTCTTCGGGGGCCTACAATGAGCAGTTCTTC
j_gene: TRBJ2-1
v_gene: TRBV5-1
abundance: many
d_gene: .

CDR3aa: CASSHVSGSTTDTQYF
CDR3nt: TGCGCCAGCAGTCACGTTAGCGGTAGTACTACAGATACGCAGTATTTT
j_gene: TRBJ2-3
v_gene: TRBV4-3
abundance: .
d_gene: .